The T cell receptor (beta chain) described here comes from a study of OX40 agonist ivuxolimab in advanced cancers. On the study more broadly: Males comprised over 80% of the group, whose mean age was approximately 60 years (range 23 to 79).

TCRdb's copy holds only in-frame clones and misses some; the assay was immunoSEQ multiplex PCR. The data contain roughly 8,700 clones, 90% of them seen just once; the ten biggest clones take up less than 5.5%. The length of the CDR3 is 17 residues. Losses at the gene ends were 4 bases for V and 3 bases for J; bases not matched to a gene: 7. Germline V gene lookup returns CDR1 SGHRS and CDR2 YFSETQ. This clonotype was obtained from an adult with an advanced solid tumor such as melanoma, head and neck, liver or kidney cancer. Here the sequenced sample was CD4+ or CD8+ T cells sorted from blood, taken in a trial of the OX40 agonist ivuxolimab. The chain combines TRBV5-1 with TRBJ2-3; TRBD2 agrees at 14 bases. CDR3 in amino acids: CASSPGLAGDTTDTQYF. The CDR3 DNA reads as TGCGCCAGCAGCCCGGGACTAGCGGGAGATACAACAGATACGCAGTATTTT.